This TCR beta chain was captured in a study of T cell changes during pregnancy in multiple sclerosis. Clones were read by immunoSEQ multiplex PCR, and TCRdb kept only the in-frame ones, dropping some. The data show some 20,000 clones, 88% seen once. This clonotype originated in a female donor in good health, enrolled as a control in a pregnancy study. Sequencing used CD4+ T cells from peripheral blood mononuclear cells, obtained in the first trimester of pregnancy.

CDR3 sequence (DNA): TGTGCCAGCTCACCTCAACAGGCCTCTAATTCACCCCTCCACTTT. This translates into CASSPQQASNSPLHF. The J gene is TRBJ1-6, the V gene TRBV18; D might be TRBD1 (5 bases). Germline V CDR1 and CDR2: KGHSH, LQKENI. The CDR3 is 15 amino acids. V lost 3 bases to trimming and J lost 6 bases, with 12 bases between them.